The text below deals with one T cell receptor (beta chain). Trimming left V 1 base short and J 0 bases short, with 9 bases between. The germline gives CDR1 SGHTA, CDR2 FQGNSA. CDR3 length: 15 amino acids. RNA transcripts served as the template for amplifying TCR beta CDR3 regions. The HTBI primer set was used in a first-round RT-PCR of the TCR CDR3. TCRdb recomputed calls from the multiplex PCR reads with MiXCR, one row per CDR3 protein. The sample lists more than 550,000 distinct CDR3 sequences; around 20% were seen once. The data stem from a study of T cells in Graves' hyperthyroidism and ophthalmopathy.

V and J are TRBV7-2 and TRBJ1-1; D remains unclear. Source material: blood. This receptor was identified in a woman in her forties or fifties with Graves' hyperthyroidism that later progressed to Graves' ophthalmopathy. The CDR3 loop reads CASSLGAVLNTEAFF. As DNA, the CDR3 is TGTGCCAGCAGCTTAGGTGCAGTTTTGAACACTGAAGCTTTCTTT.